This T cell receptor beta chain is from a study of shared clonotypes between healthy human individuals (dated by TCRdb to 2019 to 2021). Regarding the research as a whole: Three men and a couple of women, aged 18 to 49 years, made up the cohort. For each donor, CD4 naive and CD4 memory were each given three plates, CD8 naive was given two plates, and CD8 memory was given one plate. To estimate repertoire size and how much clonotype sharing occurs between individuals, the study deeply sequenced the blood TCR repertoires of several healthy adults. To increase sequencing depth and limit assay-specific biases, TCR repertoire library preparation and sequencing were carried out by different laboratories using diverse techniques. Each donor's leukapheresis produced roughly between roughly 0.85 and 9 billion PBMCs. What the work shows at the level of the full study, not this receptor alone: Incomplete sequencing was indicated by rarefaction of sorted-subset datasets, despite the large sequencing depth. Estimated clonotype richness was generally larger for naive than for memory subsets. Sampling was restricted to blood, and TCR repertoires in tissue are likely to differ from TCR repertoires in blood. Because the study included only a small number of donors, the genetic and exposure-history diversity represented was limited. Based on pairwise subsampling, the degree of clonotype sharing among donors was expected to be affected by sequencing depth. Sharing across four donors was observed for roughly 5.4% of naive CD4, about 4% of naive CD8, roughly 2.3% of memory CD4, and around 0.4% of memory CD8 clonotypes. Compared with non-shared clonotypes, clonotypes shared by all four sorted-subset donors had higher generation probabilities.

Turning to this clone: The target of this receptor is not known. Base qualities were left out, and no much larger clone turns up one base away.

CD8 naive samples were CD45RO-negative cells positively selected for CCR7, giving a CD45RA+CCR7+ population that excluded TemRA cells. Donors were healthy HIV-negative adults with no recently reported acute infections or vaccinations. Only Caucasian adults living in Nashville, Tennessee, USA were represented among the donors. Blood was collected by leukapheresis, and PBMCs were isolated by Ficoll-Histopaque density gradient centrifugation and then cryopreserved in liquid nitrogen vapor phase. Analytical flow cytometry was used to check the purity and quantity of every magnetically sorted T cell population. Genomic DNA was isolated from every sorted fraction and measured by UV absorbance on a Nanodrop 2000c. Using the deep immunoSEQ assay, multiplex PCR amplified TCR CDR3 regions from genomic DNA. For each cell subset, the extracted genomic DNA was distributed evenly across all wells of several immunoSEQ 96-well plates, and each plate served as one replicate. For sorted subsets, each replicate PCR was loaded with 200 ng genomic DNA, equivalent to about 33,000 T cell genomes. The purified libraries were quantified using a Qubit 3.0 fluorometer, sized with a Bioanalyzer 2100, and then quantified again using the KAPA Library Quantification kit. Every immunoSEQ 96-well plate was sequenced on a separate single-read 150-cycle Illumina NextSeq 550 flow cell. The study's own analysis went as follows. Because only junctional sequences without quality scores were contained in the immunoSEQ output, filtering matching that applied to full-length reads could not be performed. To assign V/J genes and CDR3, sequences were annotated using PyIR, a Python wrapper for IgBLAST v1.9, with IMGT germline references. Any read was removed if the V/J assignment was weak (E-value above 1e-6), the CDR3 was missing, or the read contained stop codons, out-of-frame junctions, or ambiguous translated residues. V3J clonotypes were defined as sequences sharing an identical inferred V gene, J gene, and CDR3 amino acid sequence. The percentage overlap between two repertoires was calculated by dividing the number of shared unique clonotypes by the size of the smaller repertoire. Richness of each repertoire was evaluated using RTK rarefaction, the Chao1 estimator, and Recon v2.1 estimates of unobserved clonotypes. Generation probabilities for all TCRbeta clonotypes obtained by the gDNA method from a handful of donors were computed using OLGA. Not all clones reach the TCRdb copy of this immuneACCESS table, which keeps in-frame sequences only. Checked studies attribute under half of the gap to unresolved V genes and leave the rest unexplained. D and trimming were read from the DNA, whereas the V and J calls and clone size are those reported in that table. The sample table holds around 1.9 million clones, of which about 94% were seen once. The ten most abundant clones make up around 1.8% of the sample.

The sequenced sample consisted of naive CD8+ T cells from PBMCs. The sample's cell subset or site label, in plain terms: CD45RA+CCR7+. This sequence originates from a man aged 18-30 years in good health. Some clones in this sample may be carry-over from other donors' samples.

The DNA sequence is TGTGCCAGCAGCTTGAGCTATTTCTATGGCTACACCTTC. The resulting protein is CASSLSYFYGYTF. The rearranged segments are TRBV5-6 and TRBJ1-2; there is no confident call for the D gene. Measured from the cysteine to the phenylalanine, the CDR3 is 13 residues long. The CDR3 DNA has 39 bases and is translated from base 1. The trim is 1 base for V and 4 bases for J, with a gap of 8 bases between the germline ends. CDR1 and CDR2 are drawn from the germline V gene: SGHDT, YYEEEE. The full variable domain, with segments outside the CDR3 supplied by the reference TRBV5-6 and TRBJ1-2 proteins, appears as DAGVTQSPTHLIKTRGQQVTLRCSPKSGHDTVSWYQQALGQGPQFIFQYYEEEERQRGNFPDRFSGHQFPNYSSELNVNALLLGDSALYLCASSLSYFYGYTFGSGTRLTVV.